Following are 28 T cell receptor beta chains from one sample sequenced in a study of OX40 agonist ivuxolimab in advanced cancers. The data were produced by immunoSEQ multiplex PCR, yet TCRdb's version contains in-frame clones alone and is incomplete. The table lists roughly 97,000 clones, less than 90% of them singletons. The specimen was CD4+ or CD8+ T cells sorted from blood, collected in a trial of the OX40 agonist ivuxolimab. The receptors here all came from an adult with an advanced solid tumor such as melanoma, head and neck, liver or kidney cancer.

J is TRBJ2-3 and V is TRBV19, with a tentative D call TRBD1 (6 bases). The CDR3 length is 15 residues. Trimming took off 3 bases at V and 0 bases at J, with 10 bases between the two ends. Germline V gene lookup returns CDR1 LNHDA and CDR2 SQIVND (reference sequence). The CDR3 DNA follows: TGTGCCAGTAGTATCGGACAGACTAGCACAGATACGCAGTATTTT. Its translation: CASSIGQTSTDTQYF.

This rearrangement joins TRBV7-3 to TRBJ2-3, with 10 bases that match TRBD2. CDR1 SGHTA and CDR2 FQGTGA come from the germline V gene. The V gene end was trimmed by 1 base and the J gene end by 3 bases; junction bases not matched to a gene: 7. This CDR3 has 17 residues. The CDR3 sequence is CASSLMASGSGTDTQYF. CDR3 sequence (DNA): TGTGCCAGCAGCTTAATGGCTAGCGGGAGTGGAACAGATACGCAGTATTTT.

This rearrangement joins TRBV29-1 to TRBJ1-2; maybe TRBD1 (5 bases). The CDR3 has 12 residues. Germline values: CDR1 SQVTM, CDR2 ANQGSEA. With 1 base removed from V and 7 bases from J, the gap between germline ends came to 10 bases. The CDR3 sequence: CSVEARGSGYTF. The DNA for the CDR3 is TGCAGCGTTGAAGCCCGGGGCAGTGGCTACACCTTC.

The V call is TRBV21-1, the J call TRBJ2-7; whether TRBD1, the table's D call, matches the DNA was not checked. TRBV21-1 is termed a pseudogene. This CDR3 is built from 16 residues. CDR3 sequence reads: CASSKLGGTGPYEQYF. CDR3 sequence (DNA): TGTGCCAGCAGCAAATTGGGGGGGACAGGCCCCTACGAGCAGTACTTC.

The gene calls are TRBV18 and TRBJ1-1, with D perhaps matching TRBD1 (5 bases). V lost 1 base to trimming and J lost 5 bases, with 14 bases between them. Per germline, CDR1 KGHSH and CDR2 LQKENI. The CDR3 length is 15 residues. The chain's CDR3 is CASSPRGGVNTEAFF. The CDR3 region has the DNA TGTGCCAGCTCACCACGGGGAGGGGTTAATACTGAAGCTTTCTTT.

This clone was detected once. This sequence joins TRBV4-1 and TRBJ2-3; maybe TRBD1 (6 bases). V was cut by 0 bases and J by 4 bases, with 11 bases left in between. This CDR3 has 15 amino acids. Germline V gives CDR1 MGHRA, CDR2 YSYEKL. The CDR3 DNA reads as TGCGCCAGCAGCCAAGATGGCAGGGGTCCAGATACGCAGTATTTT. This sequence encodes CASSQDGRGPDTQYF.

The V gene is TRBV7-2, the J gene TRBJ2-5; possibly TRBD1 or TRBD2 for D (5 bases each). Trimming took off 3 bases at V and 7 bases at J, with 18 bases between the two ends. The germline gives CDR1 SGHTA, CDR2 FQGNSA. CDR3 length: 15 amino acids. CDR3 nucleotides: TGTGCCAGCAGCTTCCCCGGGACCAGCAGTGCGACCCAGTACTTC. Its translation is CASSFPGTSSATQYF.

This chain links TRBV2 with TRBJ1-4, with D unresolved. Germline V gives CDR1 SNHLY, CDR2 FYNNEI. The CDR3 is made up of 16 amino acids. Between the trimmed V and J ends, which lost 4 bases and 1 base, there was a span of 13 bases. The CDR3 sequence: CASSVWASGTNEKLFF. The DNA of the CDR3 is TGTGCCAGCAGTGTATGGGCGTCAGGAACTAATGAAAAACTGTTTTTT.

This chain connects TRBV14 to TRBJ1-3; D is uncertain. The germline V and J ends were trimmed by 6 bases and 2 bases, with 11 bases remaining between them. The CDR3 spans 14 residues. The V gene's germline CDR1 is SGHDN and CDR2 FVKESK. The CDR3 region is CASRNTAPGNTIYF. The CDR3 DNA sequence: TGTGCCAGCAGAAACACCGCCCCTGGAAACACCATATATTTT.

The rearrangement joins TRBV6-4 to TRBJ2-7, with 11 bases that match TRBD2. The CDR3 consists of 16 residues. Germline-derived CDR1 and CDR2 are MRHNA and SNTAGT. V dropped 0 bases and J dropped 1; count of bases not matched to a gene: 2. CDR3 nucleotide sequence: TGTGCCAGCAGTGACTCAAGGACTAGCGGGTCCTACGAGCAGTACTTC. This encodes CASSDSRTSGSYEQYF.

CDR3 sequence: CASSPIRRASTYEQYF. The DNA for the CDR3 is TGTGCCAGCAGCCCGATACGCCGGGCCAGCACCTACGAGCAGTACTTC. The chain couples TRBV11-2 to TRBJ2-7; D remains unclear. Germline V gene lookup returns CDR1 SGHAT and CDR2 FQNNGV. The V end lost 5 bases, the J end lost 2 bases, and 19 bases lay between the germline ends. This CDR3 is 16 amino acids long.

The rearrangement links TRBV5-4 to TRBJ2-1; no clear D gene. Germline lookup yields CDR1 SGHNT and CDR2 YYREEE (reference sequence). The CDR3 covers 13 residues. Deletions cut 0 bases from V and 5 bases from J, with 6 bases between. CDR3 protein: CASSLGTHNEQFF. CDR3 DNA sequence: TGTGCCAGCAGCTTGGGGACGCACAATGAGCAGTTCTTC.

Here the CDR3 reads CASGRKGSTDTQYF. The CDR3 bases are TGTGCCAGCGGTCGGAAGGGGTCCACAGATACGCAGTATTTT. The chain links TRBV2 to TRBJ2-3, with TRBD1 as a possible D gene (5 bases). Per germline, CDR1 SNHLY and CDR2 FYNNEI. V dropped 8 bases and J dropped 2 bases, with 14 bases sitting between them. This CDR3 is 14 amino acids long.

This clone was recorded only once. The chain is built from TRBV10-2 and TRBJ2-1, with TRBD2 matching over 13 bases. There are 15 residues in the CDR3. CDR1 is WSHSY and CDR2 is SAAADI in the germline V gene. V trimming: 5 bases; J trimming: 6 bases; junction bases outside the gene matches: 4. CDR3 nucleotide sequence: TGCGCCAGCAGTCCACTAGCGGGGGGGCCCAATGAGCAGTTCTTC. It specifies CASSPLAGGPNEQFF.

This clone was detected only once. The chain joins TRBV11-2 to TRBJ2-5, with D tentatively TRBD2 (5 bases). Germline V lookup: CDR1 SGHAT, CDR2 FQNNGV. The germline V and J ends were trimmed by 3 bases and 4 bases, with 9 bases remaining between them. CDR3 length: 13 amino acids. CDR3 protein: CASSLRVRETQYF. The CDR3 region has the DNA TGTGCCAGCAGCTTGCGGGTCCGAGAGACCCAGTACTTC.

The gene calls are TRBV7-9 and TRBJ2-7; D might be TRBD1 or TRBD2, each matching 5 bases. The germline CDR1 and CDR2 sequences are SEHNR and FQNEAQ (reference sequence). Trimming stripped 1 base from V and 4 bases from J, with 17 bases between. This CDR3 is built from 16 residues. This chain's CDR3 is CASSLVVGPEGYEQYF. CDR3 nucleotide sequence: TGTGCCAGCAGCTTAGTCGTAGGGCCTGAGGGGTACGAGCAGTACTTC.

The gene calls are TRBV30 and TRBJ2-5; 7 bases fit TRBD2. Unmatched junction bases numbered 0, after V lost 2 bases and J lost 3 bases. Per the germline V gene, CDR1 is GTSNPN and CDR2 is SVGIG (reference sequence). CDR3 length: 12 residues. The CDR3 reads CAWSRGEETQYF. CDR3 in DNA: TGTGCCTGGAGTCGGGGGGAAGAGACCCAGTACTTC.

This clone showed up just once. The rearrangement joins TRBV7-2 to TRBJ2-2; no firm D call. Trimming removed 3 bases from V and 5 bases from J, with 10 bases in between. The V gene's germline CDR1 is SGHTA and CDR2 FQGNSA. CDR3 size: 14 residues. The CDR3 sequence: CASSLTLVTGELFF. The CDR3 DNA is TGTGCCAGCAGCTTGACCCTAGTTACCGGGGAGCTGTTTTTT. Full variable domain (outside the CDR3, taken from reference TRBV7-2 and TRBJ2-2): GAGVSQSPSNKVTEKGKDVELRCDPISGHTALYWYRQSLGQGLEFLIYFQGNSAPDKSGLPSDRFSAERTGGSVSTLTIQRTQQEDSAVYLCASSLTLVTGELFFGEGSRLTVL.

This chain joins TRBV7-3 and TRBJ1-1; D perhaps matches TRBD1 (5 bases). V dropped 5 bases and J dropped 5 bases, with 30 bases sitting between them. Per germline, CDR1 SGHTA and CDR2 FQGTGA. The CDR3 covers 19 residues. The CDR3 sequence: CASSLRAAWSPRDATEAFF. CDR3 bases: TGTGCCAGCAGCCTTAGAGCTGCCTGGTCCCCGCGGGACGCGACTGAAGCTTTCTTT. The full variable domain, completed using reference TRBV7-3 and TRBJ1-1, is GAGVSQTPSNKVTEKGKYVELRCDPISGHTALYWYRQSLGQGPEFLIYFQGTGAADDSGLPNDRFFAVRPEGSVSTLKIQRTERGDSAVYLCASSLRAAWSPRDATEAFFGQGTRLTVV.

As DNA, the CDR3 is TGTGCCAGCAGCTTAGATCCAAGCGTTTTCGGCAGGGGTGAGACCCAGTACTTC. As protein: CASSLDPSVFGRGETQYF. This chain connects TRBV11-3 to TRBJ2-5, with a weak D call TRBD1 (6 bases). CDR1 is SGHNT and CDR2 is YENEEA in the germline V gene. The CDR3 consists of 18 residues. V was shortened by 0 bases and J by 5 bases, with 22 bases between the two germline ends.

The chain joins TRBV5-8 to TRBJ1-5; 7 positions match TRBD1. Germline CDR1 SGHTS, CDR2 YDEGEE. The ends lost 8 bases at V and 6 bases at J; junction bases unmatched: 11. The CDR3 totals 14 residues. The CDR3 loop reads CASKRQGNGQPQHF. DNA for the CDR3: TGTGCCAGTAAACGACAGGGTAATGGTCAGCCCCAGCATTTT.

The chain joins TRBV5-1 to TRBJ1-6, with unresolved D. Germline CDR1 reads SGHRS; CDR2 reads YFSETQ. The CDR3 has 15 residues. Trimming removed 0 bases from V and 8 bases from J, with 12 bases in between. The CDR3 DNA reads TGCGCCAGCAGCTTGGGGCTCAACAGAGATTCACCCCTCCACTTT. Translating it yields CASSLGLNRDSPLHF.

As to this clone: The same CDR3 is also encoded by other DNA sequences in this sample. This rearrangement joins TRBV30 to TRBJ1-5; D unresolved. The germline V and J ends were trimmed by 0 bases and 3 bases, with 12 bases remaining between them. CDR1 GTSNPN and CDR2 SVGIG come from the germline V gene (reference sequence). CDR3 length equals 15 residues. CDR3 amino acids: CAWSVVGRNNQPQHF. CDR3 DNA sequence: TGTGCCTGGAGTGTAGTAGGGCGAAACAATCAGCCCCAGCATTTT.

The genes are TRBV19 and TRBJ2-3; TRBD2 matches 9 bases. The CDR3 runs to 16 residues. CDR1 is LNHDA, CDR2 SQIVND, per germline (reference sequence). After removal of 5 bases from V and 1 base from J, the junction contained 7 bases not matched to a gene. This CDR3 is CASSRGRALGTDTQYF. The CDR3 DNA reads as TGTGCCAGTAGTCGCGGGAGGGCCCTCGGCACAGATACGCAGTATTTT.

The chain joins TRBV30 to TRBJ1-1; D gene uncertain. Germline V gene data show CDR1 as GTSNPN and CDR2 as SVGIG (reference sequence). CDR3 length: 11 residues. Between the trimmed V and J ends, which lost 3 bases and 5 bases, there was a span of 7 bases. The CDR3 reads CAWRSGTEAFF. CDR3 nucleotides: TGTGCCTGGAGGTCGGGGACTGAAGCTTTCTTT. Supplemented by reference TRBV30 and TRBJ1-1, the full variable domain reads SQTIHQWPATLVQPVGSPLSLECTVEGTSNPNLYWYRQAAGRGLQLLFYSVGIGQISSEVPQNLSASRPQDRQFILSSKKLLLSDSGFYLCAWRSGTEAFFGQGTRLTVV.

The chain couples TRBV10-3 to TRBJ1-1; a possible D gene is TRBD1 (5 bases). V gave up 10 bases and J gave up 4 bases, with 16 bases separating them. There are 13 residues in the CDR3. Per germline, CDR1 ENHRY and CDR2 SYGVKD. The CDR3 coding sequence is TGTGCCAGCAAGGGGCAGTGGGCCACTGAAGCTTTCTTT. It codes for CASKGQWATEAFF.

The chain couples TRBV6-5 to TRBJ2-3; TRBD2 aligns across 9 bases. J lost 4 bases, V lost 7 bases, and 9 bases had no gene match. Germline values: CDR1 MNHEY, CDR2 SVGAGI. CDR3 length: 15 amino acids. The CDR3 is CASTATAGGADTQYF. Written as DNA, the CDR3 is TGTGCCAGCACTGCAACAGCGGGGGGAGCAGATACGCAGTATTTT.

This chain joins TRBV19 and TRBJ1-2; D ambiguous. Germline loops: CDR1 LNHDA, CDR2 SQIVND (reference sequence). CDR3 length equals 12 residues. V gave up 6 bases and J gave up 2 bases, with 7 bases separating them. CDR3 amino acids: CASSQRNYGYTF. The CDR3 region has the DNA TGTGCCAGTAGCCAGAGAAACTATGGCTACACCTTC.